What follows is one T cell receptor beta chain and its context. These data originate in a study of blood T cell repertoires in COVID-19. In the study overall: Collection of acute and convalescent COVID-19 samples took place in the United States, Italy and Spain. Nucleic acid was either cDNA or gDNA, and it came from T cells, B-cell-depleted T cells, or PBMCs.

Source study methods: Counts of nucleated cells, estimated from reference gene primer amplification, were obtained. TCRdb's copy holds only in-frame clones and misses some; the assay was immunoSEQ multiplex PCR. That table is the source of V, J and clone size, and D and trimming were worked out from the DNA. The sample has some 220,000 clones, roughly four fifths seen once. The sample comprised peripheral blood. This receptor was identified in a man aged 50 or older with acute or convalescent COVID-19.

The DNA for the CDR3 is TGTGCCAGCAGCCTCAGTGATAATTCACCCCTCCACTTT. Its translation is CASSLSDNSPLHF. The V gene is TRBV13, the J gene TRBJ1-6; D remains ambiguous. This CDR3 spans 13 amino acids. The germline V and J ends were trimmed by 5 bases and 5 bases, with 7 bases remaining between them. Germline V gene sequence: CDR1 PRHDT, CDR2 FYEKMQ (reference sequence).